Listed below are T cell receptor beta chains from one sample, sequenced in a study of T cells in Graves' hyperthyroidism and ophthalmopathy. One entry per CDR3 protein, called by TCRdb with MiXCR from the multiplex PCR reads. Found here are approximately 620,000 distinct CDR3 sequences, about 16% of them singletons; the top ten hold approximately 3.5%. Specimen: blood. Every receptor here comes from a woman in her forties with Graves' ophthalmopathy. Each CDR3 is given without its conserved first and last residue. Size values are once, few and many counts, or a class for expanded clones, and some rows have none.

length: 14
size: many
V: TRBV28
CDR3: ASSLGSLTLYNEQF

length: 10
size: few
V: TRBV20-1
CDR3: SASSAIYGYT

length: 15
size: .
V: TRBV19
CDR3: ASRGPPRQSFVYGYT

length: 9
size: once
V: TRBV19
CDR3: ASGSYQPQH

length: 12
size: few
V: TRBV7-9
CDR3: ASSKTSGQETQY

length: 10
size: .
V: TRBV28
CDR3: ASRAYPYEQY

length: 11
size: many
V: TRBV6-1
CDR3: ASSRKPGVEQF

length: 12
size: many
V: TRBV6-1
CDR3: ASTQGLVAETQY

length: 15
size: .
V: TRBV5-8
CDR3: ASRASGTSGDTGELF

length: 13
size: .
V: TRBV12-3/TRBV12-4
CDR3: ASSLHGRAPNEQF

length: 11
size: many
V: TRBV2
CDR3: ASKGGEGYEQY

length: 12
size: many
V: TRBV13
CDR3: ASSREVSSGEQF

length: 11
size: .
V: TRBV20-1
CDR3: SALGGTVYEQY

length: 12
size: few
V: TRBV6-1
CDR3: VIQRGESYSEQF

length: 10
size: few
V: TRBV30
CDR3: AWSSTGTGEF

length: 11
size: .
V: TRBV6-2/TRBV6-3
CDR3: ASSLDRDHGYT

length: 12
size: medium-sized
V: TRBV11-1
CDR3: ASSLEDRVDEQF

length: 14
size: many
V: TRBV27
CDR3: ASSSRARRRTDTQY

length: 15
size: .
V: TRBV4-1
CDR3: ASSQRKLGQGAAEAF

length: 13
size: many
V: TRBV29-1
CDR3: SVKPLLSRNTEAF

length: 12
size: .
V: TRBV2
CDR3: ASRRDSVRSPLH

length: 10
size: many
V: TRBV7-9
CDR3: APGQMNTEAF

length: 12
size: few
V: TRBV14
CDR3: ASSQHTRGYGQF

length: 12
size: many
V: TRBV6-1
CDR3: ASSPGQGDSPLH

length: 11
size: many
V: TRBV2
CDR3: ASSVGRYNEQF

length: 12
size: many
V: TRBV9
CDR3: ASSVAPGAEKLF

length: 16
size: .
V: TRBV5-1
CDR3: ASGLAPKTGSGANVLT

length: 11
size: .
V: TRBV20-1
CDR3: SANDRDGRPQH

length: 13
size: many
V: TRBV20-1
CDR3: SAIQTQGVKSEAF

length: 12
size: .
V: TRBV10-2
CDR3: ASHDRQGSDKAF

length: 9
size: .
V: TRBV29-1
CDR3: SVGGHGELF

length: 11
size: many
V: TRBV7-9
CDR3: ASSLGYGETQY

length: 8
size: .
V: TRBV29-1
CDR3: SIEGKTQY

length: 13
size: many
V: TRBV7-2
CDR3: ASSLVIAGADTQY

length: 9
size: many
V: TRBV7-8
CDR3: ASSLVGTQY

length: 13
size: .
V: TRBV19
CDR3: ASSGHASGANVLT

length: 12
size: many
V: TRBV7-2
CDR3: ASSFQDLTYEQY

length: 12
size: many
V: TRBV28
CDR3: ASSLLAPPGELF

length: 10
size: .
V: TRBV2
CDR3: ASSEEGTLRF

length: 11
size: many
V: TRBV3-1
CDR3: ASRDWGYNEQF

length: 11
size: many
V: TRBV11-2
CDR3: ASSRQQGTEAF

length: 12
size: few
V: TRBV5-1
CDR3: ASSEGDILYEQF

length: 13
size: few
V: TRBV7-9
CDR3: ASSLEGGRINEQF